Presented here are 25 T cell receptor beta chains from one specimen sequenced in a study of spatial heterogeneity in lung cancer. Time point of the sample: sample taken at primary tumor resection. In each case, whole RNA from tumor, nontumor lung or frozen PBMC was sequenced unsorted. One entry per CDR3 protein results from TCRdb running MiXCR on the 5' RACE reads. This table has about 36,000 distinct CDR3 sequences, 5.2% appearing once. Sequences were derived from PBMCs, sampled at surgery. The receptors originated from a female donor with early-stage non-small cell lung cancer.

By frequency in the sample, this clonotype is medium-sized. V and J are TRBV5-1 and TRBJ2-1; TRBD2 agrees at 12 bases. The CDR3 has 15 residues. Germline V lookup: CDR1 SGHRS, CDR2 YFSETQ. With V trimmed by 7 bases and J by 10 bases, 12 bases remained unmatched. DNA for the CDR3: TGCGCCAGCGAACTGGGACTAGCGGGTTCACGGGAGCAGTTCTTC. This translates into CASELGLAGSREQFF.

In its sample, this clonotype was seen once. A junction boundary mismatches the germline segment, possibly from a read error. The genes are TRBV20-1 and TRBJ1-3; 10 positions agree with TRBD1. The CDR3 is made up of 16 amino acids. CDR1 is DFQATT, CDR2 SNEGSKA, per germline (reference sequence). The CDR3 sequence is CSARASDRGTGNTLYF. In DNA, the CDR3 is TGCAGTGCTAGAGCCTCGGACAGGGGGACTGGAAACACCCTATATTTT.

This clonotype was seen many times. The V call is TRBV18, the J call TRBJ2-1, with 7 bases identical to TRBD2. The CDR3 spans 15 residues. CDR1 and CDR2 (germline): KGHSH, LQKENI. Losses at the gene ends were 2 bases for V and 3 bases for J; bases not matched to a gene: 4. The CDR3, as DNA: TGTGCCAGCTCACCATCGCGGGAGATCTACAATGAGCAGTTCTTC. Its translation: CASSPSREIYNEQFF.

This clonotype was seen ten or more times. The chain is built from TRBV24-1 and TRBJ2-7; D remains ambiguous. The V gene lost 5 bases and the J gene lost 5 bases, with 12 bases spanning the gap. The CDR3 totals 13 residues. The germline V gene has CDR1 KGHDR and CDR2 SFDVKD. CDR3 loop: CATSGGFLDEQYF. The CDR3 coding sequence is TGTGCCACCAGTGGGGGTTTTCTGGACGAGCAGTACTTC.

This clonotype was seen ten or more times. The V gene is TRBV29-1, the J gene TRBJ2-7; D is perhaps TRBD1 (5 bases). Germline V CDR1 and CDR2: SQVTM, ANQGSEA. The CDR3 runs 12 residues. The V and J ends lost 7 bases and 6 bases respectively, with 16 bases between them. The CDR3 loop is CSGTIRGREQYF. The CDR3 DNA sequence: TGCAGCGGCACGATTAGGGGTCGCGAGCAGTACTTC.

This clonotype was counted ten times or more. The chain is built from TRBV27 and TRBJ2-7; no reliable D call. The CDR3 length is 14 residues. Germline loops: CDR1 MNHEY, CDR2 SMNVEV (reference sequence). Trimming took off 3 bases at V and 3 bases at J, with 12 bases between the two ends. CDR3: CASSLVQNHYEQYF. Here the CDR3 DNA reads TGTGCCAGCAGTTTGGTCCAGAACCACTACGAGCAGTACTTC.

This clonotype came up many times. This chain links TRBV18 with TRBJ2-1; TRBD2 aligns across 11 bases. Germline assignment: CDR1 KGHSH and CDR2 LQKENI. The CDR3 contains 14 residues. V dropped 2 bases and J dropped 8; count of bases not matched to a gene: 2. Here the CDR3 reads CASSPVLAGDEQFF. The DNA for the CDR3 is TGTGCCAGCTCACCAGTACTAGCGGGGGATGAGCAGTTCTTC. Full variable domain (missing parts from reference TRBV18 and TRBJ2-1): NAGVMQNPRHLVRRRGQEARLRCSPMKGHSHVYWYRQLPEEGLKFMVYLQKENIIDESGMPKERFSAEFPKEGPSILRIQQVVRGDSAAYFCASSPVLAGDEQFFGPGTRLTVL.

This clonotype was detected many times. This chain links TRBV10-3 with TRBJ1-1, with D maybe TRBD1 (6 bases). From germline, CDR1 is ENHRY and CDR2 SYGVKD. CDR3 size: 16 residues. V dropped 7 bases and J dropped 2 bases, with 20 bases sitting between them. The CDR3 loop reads CAITTGRGPPNTEAFF. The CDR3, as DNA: TGTGCCATCACAACGGGCAGGGGCCCTCCCAACACTGAAGCTTTCTTT.

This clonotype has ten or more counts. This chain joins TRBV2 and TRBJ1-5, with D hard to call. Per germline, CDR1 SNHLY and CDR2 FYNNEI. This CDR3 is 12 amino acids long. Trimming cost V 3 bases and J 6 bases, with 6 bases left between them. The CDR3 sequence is CASSESGQPQHF. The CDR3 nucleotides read TGTGCCAGCAGTGAGTCGGGTCAGCCCCAGCATTTT.

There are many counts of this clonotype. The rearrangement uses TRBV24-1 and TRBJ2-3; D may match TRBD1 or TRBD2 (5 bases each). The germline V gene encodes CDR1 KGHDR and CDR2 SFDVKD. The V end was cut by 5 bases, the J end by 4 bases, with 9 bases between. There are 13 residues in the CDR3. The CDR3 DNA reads TGTGCCACCAGTGCGGGACGTGCAGATACGCAGTATTTT. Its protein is CATSAGRADTQYF.

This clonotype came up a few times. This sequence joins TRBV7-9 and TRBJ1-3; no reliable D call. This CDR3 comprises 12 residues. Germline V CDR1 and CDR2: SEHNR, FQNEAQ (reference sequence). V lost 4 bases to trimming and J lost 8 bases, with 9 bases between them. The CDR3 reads CASSSLRDTIYF. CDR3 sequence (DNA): TGTGCCAGCAGCTCCTTGAGGGACACCATATATTTT.

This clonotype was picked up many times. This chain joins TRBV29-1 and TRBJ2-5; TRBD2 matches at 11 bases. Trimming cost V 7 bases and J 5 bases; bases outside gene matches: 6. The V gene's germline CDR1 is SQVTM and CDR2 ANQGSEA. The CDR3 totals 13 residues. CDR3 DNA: TGCAGCGGAGCGGGACTAGCGGCGGAGACCCAGTACTTC. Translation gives CSGAGLAAETQYF.

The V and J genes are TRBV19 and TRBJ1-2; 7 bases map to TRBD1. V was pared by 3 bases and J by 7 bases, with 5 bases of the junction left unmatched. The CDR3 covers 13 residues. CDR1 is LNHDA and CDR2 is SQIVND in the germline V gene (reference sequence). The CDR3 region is CASSITGEVGYTF. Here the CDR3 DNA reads TGTGCCAGTAGTATTACAGGGGAAGTTGGCTACACCTTC. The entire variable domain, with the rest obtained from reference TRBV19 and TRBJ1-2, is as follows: DGGITQSPKYLFRKEGQNVTLSCEQNLNHDAMYWYRQDPGQGLRLIYYSQIVNDFQKGDIAEGYSVSREKKESFPLTVTSAQKNPTAFYLCASSITGEVGYTFGSGTRLTVV.

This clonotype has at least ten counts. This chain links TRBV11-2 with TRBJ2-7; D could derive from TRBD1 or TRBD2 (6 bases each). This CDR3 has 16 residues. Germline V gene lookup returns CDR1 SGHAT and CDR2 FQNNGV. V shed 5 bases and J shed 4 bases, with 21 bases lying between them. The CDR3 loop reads CASSPLRGDVLYEQYF. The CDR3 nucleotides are TGTGCCAGCAGCCCCTTGAGGGGGGATGTACTTTACGAGCAGTACTTC. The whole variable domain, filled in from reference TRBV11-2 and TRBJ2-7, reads EAGVAQSPRYKIIEKRQSVAFWCNPISGHATLYWYQQILGQGPKLLIQFQNNGVVDDSQLPKDRFSAERLKGVDSTLKIQPAKLEDSAVYLCASSPLRGDVLYEQYFGPGTRLTVT.

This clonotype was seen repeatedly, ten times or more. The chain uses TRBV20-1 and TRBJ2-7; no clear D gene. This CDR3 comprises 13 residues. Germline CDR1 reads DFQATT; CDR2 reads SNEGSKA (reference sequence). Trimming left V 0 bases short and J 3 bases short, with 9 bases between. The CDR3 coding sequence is TGCAGTGCTAGAGATCAAGGGTTCTACGAGCAGTACTTC. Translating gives CSARDQGFYEQYF.

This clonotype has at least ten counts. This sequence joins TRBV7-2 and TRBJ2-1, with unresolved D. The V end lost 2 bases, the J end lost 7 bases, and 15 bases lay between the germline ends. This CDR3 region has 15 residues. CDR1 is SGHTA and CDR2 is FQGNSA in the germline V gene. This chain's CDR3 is CASSLYAELGNEQFF. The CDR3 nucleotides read TGTGCCAGCAGCTTATACGCAGAACTGGGGAATGAGCAGTTCTTC.

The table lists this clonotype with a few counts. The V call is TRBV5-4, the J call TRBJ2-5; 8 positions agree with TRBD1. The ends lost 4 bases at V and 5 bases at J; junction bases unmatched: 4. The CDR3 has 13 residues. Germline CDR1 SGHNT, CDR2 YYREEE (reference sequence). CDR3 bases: TGTGCCAGCAGCCCGGACAGGGACGAGACCCAGTACTTC. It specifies CASSPDRDETQYF.

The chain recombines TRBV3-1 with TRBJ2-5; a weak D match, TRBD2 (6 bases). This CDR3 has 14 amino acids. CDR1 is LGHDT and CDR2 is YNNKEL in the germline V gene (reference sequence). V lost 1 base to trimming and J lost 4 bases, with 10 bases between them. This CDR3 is CASSQGGALETQYF. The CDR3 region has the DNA TGTGCCAGCAGCCAAGGCGGGGCGTTAGAGACCCAGTACTTC.

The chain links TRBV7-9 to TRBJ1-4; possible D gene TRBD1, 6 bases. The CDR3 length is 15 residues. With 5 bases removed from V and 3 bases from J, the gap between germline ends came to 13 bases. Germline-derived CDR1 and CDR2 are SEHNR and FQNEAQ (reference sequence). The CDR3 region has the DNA TGTGCCAGCAGCCAACAACAGGGTCCTAATGAAAAACTGTTTTTT. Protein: CASSQQQGPNEKLFF.

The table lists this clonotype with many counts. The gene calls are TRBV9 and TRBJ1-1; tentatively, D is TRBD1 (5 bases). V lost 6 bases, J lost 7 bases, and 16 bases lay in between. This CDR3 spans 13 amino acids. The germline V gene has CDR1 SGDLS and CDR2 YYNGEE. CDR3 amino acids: CASTPGGGNEAFF. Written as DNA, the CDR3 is TGTGCCAGCACCCCGGGGGGGGGGAATGAAGCTTTCTTT.

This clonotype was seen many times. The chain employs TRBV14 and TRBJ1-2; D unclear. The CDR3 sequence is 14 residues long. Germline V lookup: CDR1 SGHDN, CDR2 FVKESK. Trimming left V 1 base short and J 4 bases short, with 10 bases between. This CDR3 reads CASSQVMLPYGYTF. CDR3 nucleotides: TGTGCCAGCAGCCAAGTCATGCTTCCCTATGGCTACACCTTC.

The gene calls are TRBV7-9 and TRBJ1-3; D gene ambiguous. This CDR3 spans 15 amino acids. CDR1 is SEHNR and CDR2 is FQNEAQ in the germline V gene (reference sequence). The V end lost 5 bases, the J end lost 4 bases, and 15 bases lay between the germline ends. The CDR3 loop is CASSPRGIQGNTIYF. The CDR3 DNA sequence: TGTGCCAGCAGCCCCCGAGGAATACAGGGAAACACCATATATTTT. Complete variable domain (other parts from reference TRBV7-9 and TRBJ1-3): DTGVSQNPRHKITKRGQNVTFRCDPISEHNRLYWYRQTLGQGPEFLTYFQNEAQLEKSRLLSDRFSAERPKGSFSTLEIQRTEQGDSAMYLCASSPRGIQGNTIYFGEGSWLTVV.

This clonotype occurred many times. The CDR3 loop reads CSASPPQADSYEQYF. CDR3 nucleotides: TGCAGTGCCTCCCCCCCCCAAGCGGACTCCTACGAGCAGTACTTC. The chain recombines TRBV20-1 with TRBJ2-7, with a tentative D call TRBD2 (5 bases). V lost 6 bases and J lost 0, with 18 bases in between. CDR1 is DFQATT, CDR2 SNEGSKA, per germline (reference sequence). The CDR3 is 15 residues long.

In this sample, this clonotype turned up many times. CDR3 loop: CASSYPGSNIQYF. CDR3 nucleotide sequence: TGTGCCAGCAGTTACCCAGGGAGTAACATTCAGTACTTC. J is TRBJ2-4 and V is TRBV6-5; D possibly uses TRBD1 or TRBD2 (5 bases each). There are 13 residues in the CDR3. V lost 2 bases, J lost 7 bases, and 9 bases lay in between. In germline, CDR1 is MNHEY, CDR2 SVGAGI.

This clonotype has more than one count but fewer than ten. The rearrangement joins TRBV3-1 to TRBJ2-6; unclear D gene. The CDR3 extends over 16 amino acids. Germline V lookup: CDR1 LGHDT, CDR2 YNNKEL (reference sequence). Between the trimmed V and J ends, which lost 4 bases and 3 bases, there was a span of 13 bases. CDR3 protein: CASSPDRRLGANVLTF. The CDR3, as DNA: TGTGCCAGCAGCCCGGACCGTCGACTTGGGGCCAACGTCCTGACTTTC.